This T cell receptor beta chain emerged from a study of patients and donors after allogeneic stem cell transplantation (dated by TCRdb to 2020 to 2022). Measured from the cysteine to the phenylalanine, the CDR3 is 14 residues long. Only the CDR3 portion is preserved as DNA: 42 bases, with reading frame beginning at the first base. For CDR1 and CDR2, the germline V gene lists SGHTA and FQGNSA. V lost 7 bases and J lost 2 bases, and the count of bases not matched to a germline gene is 7. This clonotype was detected only a few times. The specificity of this receptor is unknown. No much larger clonotype is one base removed from it; base qualities were not supplied. The library relied on RT-PCR. TCRdb records NextSeq 550 as the sequencer. TCRdb reworked the public reads: Q25 trimming with fastp, MiXCR clone assembly, productive beta chains retained. Entries that share a CDR3 protein sequence are merged under the most common genes and DNA. The sample yields about 960,000 distinct CDR3 sequences; about 20% were counted once. The ten largest clones capture around 6% of the sample.

The sequenced material came from blood, either unsorted or a sorted T cell fraction (not recorded which). The rearranged chain carries TRBV7-2 and TRBJ2-7; 8 junctional bases match TRBD1. The source of this sequence is a human donor who was either an allogeneic HSCT recipient or a stem cell or donor lymphocyte infusion donor (not recorded which). It is not recorded whose cells these are; they may come from a transplant donor. The DNA sequence is given as TGTGCCAGCATCTATCCAGGGGGCACCTACGAGCAGTACTTC. Its coded protein is CASIYPGGTYEQYF.